This T cell receptor (beta chain) was sequenced in a study of blood T cell repertoires in COVID-19. The wider study: Acute and convalescent COVID-19 samples came from the United States, Italy and Spain. Nucleic acid was either cDNA or gDNA, and it came from T cells, B-cell-depleted T cells, or PBMCs.

This CDR3 region has 17 residues. J gave up 4 bases and V 6 bases, and 11 bases lay outside the gene matches. Per germline, CDR1 LGHDT and CDR2 YNNKEL (reference sequence). Study processing details: Reference gene primer amplification in the assay estimated nucleated cell counts. Repertoires were generated with immunoSEQ multiplex PCR, while TCRdb's copy carries only in-frame clones and drops some. V, J and clone size derive from that table, while D and trimming were established from the DNA sequence. The sample yields about 240,000 clones, approximately 83% seen once. The TCR originated in a woman aged 35 to 49 with acute COVID-19. The sample taken for sequencing was PBMCs or T cells enriched from blood (not recorded which). This chain connects TRBV3-1 (or the pseudogene TRBV3-2) to TRBJ2-2; 10 bases align to TRBD2. DNA of the CDR3: TGTGCCAGCAGTCCCAGTGTTGGGACTAGCGCCACCGGGGAGCTGTTTTTT. Protein sequence: CASSPSVGTSATGELFF.